Listed here is a single T cell receptor (beta chain). V gave up 3 bases and J gave up 2 bases, with 14 bases separating them. The CDR3 has 15 amino acids. The V gene's germline CDR1 is MNHNS and CDR2 SASEGT. As originally analysed: Reference gene primers were amplified, and this amplification served to estimate nucleated cell counts. Assay: immunoSEQ multiplex PCR; the TCRdb copy retains only in-frame clones and omits some. The DNA gave D and trimming, while V, J and clone size come from that table. Found here are approximately 77,000 clones, approximately 89% of them singletons; the top ten hold about 7%. This entry comes from a study of blood T cell repertoires in COVID-19. The overall study: The study drew acute and convalescent COVID-19 samples from the United States, Italy and Spain. Nucleic acid was either cDNA or gDNA, and it came from T cells, B-cell-depleted T cells, or PBMCs.

This sequence originates from an elderly woman with acute or convalescent COVID-19. The V gene is TRBV6-1, the J gene TRBJ2-7, with D hard to call. The specimen sequenced was peripheral blood. In DNA, the CDR3 is TGTGCCAGCAGTGATTTTGACAAGATCGCCTACGAGCAGTACTTC. Protein: CASSDFDKIAYEQYF.